These 15 T cell receptor beta chains were sequenced from one sample in a study of blood T cell repertoires in COVID-19. This table comes from immunoSEQ multiplex PCR, and its TCRdb copy is limited to in-frame clones, with some not included. The data contain approximately 74,000 clones, about 91% of them seen just once; the ten biggest clones take up less than 6%. The sample taken for sequencing was peripheral blood. These receptors all stem from a woman aged 60-70 years with active COVID-19.

Written as DNA, the CDR3 is TGTGCCAGTAGTATTAGACAGGCCGTCAGCAATCAGCCCCAGCATTTT. Translation gives CASSIRQAVSNQPQHF. This chain links TRBV19 with TRBJ1-5, with TRBD1 as a possible D gene (6 bases). The germline gives CDR1 LNHDA, CDR2 SQIVND (reference sequence). The CDR3 sequence is 16 residues long. Between the trimmed V and J ends, which lost 3 bases and 1 base, there was a span of 13 bases.

The rearrangement links TRBV3-1 (or the pseudogene TRBV3-2) to TRBJ2-2, with 9 bases fitting TRBD1. Losses at the gene ends were 4 bases for V and 5 bases for J; bases not matched to a gene: 2. Per germline, CDR1 LGHDT and CDR2 YNNKEL (reference sequence). The CDR3 extends over 14 amino acids. In DNA form, the CDR3 reads TGTGCCAGCAGCCGGGACAGGGTAACCGGGGAGCTGTTTTTT. It translates to CASSRDRVTGELFF.

V gene TRBV4-1 combines with J gene TRBJ2-7; possible D gene TRBD2, 6 bases. The germline CDR1 and CDR2 sequences are MGHRA and YSYEKL. This CDR3 contains 14 residues. Trimming cost V 1 base and J 2 bases, with 9 bases left between them. The CDR3 region is CASSQAGAAYEQYF. The CDR3 coding sequence is TGCGCCAGCAGCCAAGCGGGAGCGGCCTACGAGCAGTACTTC.

The V and J genes are TRBV15 and TRBJ1-1, with TRBD1 as a possible D gene (5 bases). The germline gives CDR1 LNHNV, CDR2 YYDKDF (reference sequence). Trimming took off 1 base at V and 1 base at J, with 7 bases between the two ends. This CDR3 spans 14 amino acids. CDR3: CATSRGQQNTEAFF. CDR3 in DNA: TGTGCCACCAGCAGAGGACAGCAGAACACTGAAGCTTTCTTT.

The chain has TRBV5-1 and TRBJ2-1; no firm D call. V lost 5 bases and J lost 1, with 10 bases in between. The CDR3 contains 14 residues. Germline V gene data show CDR1 as SGHRS and CDR2 as YFSETQ. CDR3 nucleotides: TGCGCCAGCAGATTACGGGTATCCTACAATGAGCAGTTCTTC. This gives the protein CASRLRVSYNEQFF.

The chain recombines TRBV21-1 with TRBJ1-3. TRBV21-1 is recorded as a pseudogene. CDR3 length: 19 amino acids. The CDR3 nucleotides are TGTGCCAGCAGCAAATACGCGGCAGCTGGAACAATCTCTGGAAACACCATATATTTT. Protein sequence: CASSKYAAAGTISGNTIYF.

The gene calls are TRBV9 and TRBJ2-3; 8 bases match TRBD1. V shed 4 bases, J shed 3 bases, and the junction held 4 bases outside the gene matches. The CDR3 extends over 14 amino acids. Per the germline V gene, CDR1 is SGDLS and CDR2 is YYNGEE. CDR3 nucleotide sequence: TGTGCCAGCAGCTCCCGGACAGGGACAGATACGCAGTATTTT. Its protein product is CASSSRTGTDTQYF. Variable domain in full (rest from reference TRBV9 and TRBJ2-3): DSGVTQTPKHLITATGQRVTLRCSPRSGDLSVYWYQQSLDQGLQFLIQYYNGEERAKGNILERFSAQQFPDLHSELNLSSLELGDSALYFCASSSRTGTDTQYFGPGTRLTVL.

This clone was picked up one time. The chain uses TRBV28 and TRBJ1-5; 9 nucleotides line up with TRBD1. CDR3 length: 15 amino acids. V was pared by 9 bases and J by 5 bases, with 11 bases of the junction left unmatched. Germline-derived CDR1 and CDR2 are MDHEN and SYDVKM. The CDR3 nucleotides read TGTGCCAGTGGGGGCCGGACAGGGGTCGATCAGCCCCAGCATTTT. It codes for CASGGRTGVDQPQHF.

The V call is TRBV18, the J call TRBJ2-7; 9 nucleotides line up with TRBD1. With V trimmed by 4 bases and J by 6 bases, 4 bases remained unmatched. CDR3 length: 13 residues. Germline V lookup: CDR1 KGHSH, CDR2 LQKENI. CDR3 protein: CASSQIQGAEQYF. The DNA for the CDR3 is TGTGCCAGCTCACAAATACAGGGGGCCGAGCAGTACTTC.

The chain is built from TRBV7-8 and TRBJ2-2; 7 bases are a match to TRBD1. V lost 6 bases to trimming and J lost 5 bases; unmatched junction nucleotides: 3. CDR1 is SGHVS and CDR2 is FQNEAQ in the germline V gene. The length of the CDR3 is 13 residues. The CDR3 DNA follows: TGTGCCAGCAGTGACAGGGTAACCGGGGAGCTGTTTTTT. It codes for CASSDRVTGELFF.

The V gene is TRBV11-2, the J gene TRBJ1-1; D uncertain. The CDR3 is 14 residues long. Trimming removed 0 bases at V and 1 base at J, with 6 bases between. Germline V gives CDR1 SGHAT, CDR2 FQNNGV. The CDR3 region is CASSLDRGNTEAFF. The CDR3, as DNA: TGTGCCAGCAGCTTAGATCGGGGGAACACTGAAGCTTTCTTT.

The V gene is TRBV7-2, the J gene TRBJ2-5; a weak D match, TRBD1 (6 bases). The CDR3 loop spans 14 amino acids. The germline CDR1 and CDR2 sequences are SGHTA and FQGNSA. V shed 3 bases and J shed 4 bases, with 12 bases lying between them. The CDR3 bases are TGTGCCAGCAGCTTGTGGGGGCGAGGAGAGACCCAGTACTTC. Its translation: CASSLWGRGETQYF.

The rearrangement links TRBV7-9 to TRBJ1-2; a weak D match, TRBD1 (5 bases). V gave up 1 base and J gave up 0 bases, with 9 bases separating them. The CDR3 loop spans 15 amino acids. Germline assignment: CDR1 SEHNR and CDR2 FQNEAQ (reference sequence). The CDR3 DNA reads TGTGCCAGCAGCTTAGGGGCAGGGACTAACTATGGCTACACCTTC. This sequence encodes CASSLGAGTNYGYTF.

This clone was counted a single time. The chain joins TRBV30 to TRBJ1-2; maybe TRBD1 (6 bases). Trimming cost V 2 bases and J 4 bases, with 14 bases left between them. The germline gives CDR1 GTSNPN, CDR2 SVGIG (reference sequence). The CDR3 length is 14 residues. The CDR3 is CAWSSGVEGYGYTF. In DNA form, the CDR3 reads TGTGCCTGGAGTTCAGGGGTCGAGGGCTATGGCTACACCTTC. The whole variable domain, filled in from reference TRBV30 and TRBJ1-2, reads SQTIHQWPATLVQPVGSPLSLECTVEGTSNPNLYWYRQAAGRGLQLLFYSVGIGQISSEVPQNLSASRPQDRQFILSSKKLLLSDSGFYLCAWSSGVEGYGYTFGSGTRLTVV.

The chain uses TRBV2 and TRBJ2-2, with D maybe TRBD2 (5 bases). V was shortened by 8 bases and J by 4 bases, with 17 bases between the two germline ends. Germline V gene data show CDR1 as SNHLY and CDR2 as FYNNEI. The CDR3 is 15 amino acids. The CDR3 loop reads CASETAPRATGELFF. The CDR3 nucleotides read TGTGCCAGCGAAACGGCCCCGCGGGCCACCGGGGAGCTGTTTTTT.